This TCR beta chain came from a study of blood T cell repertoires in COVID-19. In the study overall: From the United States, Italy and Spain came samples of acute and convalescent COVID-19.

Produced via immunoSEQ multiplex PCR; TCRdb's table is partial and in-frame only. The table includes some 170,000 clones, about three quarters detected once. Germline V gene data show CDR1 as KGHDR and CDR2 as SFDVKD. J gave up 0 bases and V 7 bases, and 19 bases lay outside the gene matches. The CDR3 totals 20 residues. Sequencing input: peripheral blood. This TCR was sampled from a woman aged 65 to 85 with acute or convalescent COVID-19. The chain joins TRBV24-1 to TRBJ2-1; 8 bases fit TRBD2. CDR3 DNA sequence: TGTGCCACCAGCCCCACGGCGGGAGGTCGGGGCTGGAGCTCCTACAATGAGCAGTTCTTC. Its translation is CATSPTAGGRGWSSYNEQFF.